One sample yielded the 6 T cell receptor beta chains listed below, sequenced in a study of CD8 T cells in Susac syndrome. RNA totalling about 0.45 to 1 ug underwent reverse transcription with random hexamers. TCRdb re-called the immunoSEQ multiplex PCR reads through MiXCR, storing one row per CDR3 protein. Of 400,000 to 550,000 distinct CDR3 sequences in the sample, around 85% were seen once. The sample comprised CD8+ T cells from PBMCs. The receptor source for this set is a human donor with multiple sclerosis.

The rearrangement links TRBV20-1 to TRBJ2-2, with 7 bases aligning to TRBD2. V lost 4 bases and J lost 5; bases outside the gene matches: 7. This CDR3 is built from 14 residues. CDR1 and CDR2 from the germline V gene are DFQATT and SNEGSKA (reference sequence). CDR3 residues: CSATFQGGTGELFF. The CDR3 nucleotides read TGCAGTGCTACTTTTCAGGGAGGGACCGGGGAGCTGTTTTTT.

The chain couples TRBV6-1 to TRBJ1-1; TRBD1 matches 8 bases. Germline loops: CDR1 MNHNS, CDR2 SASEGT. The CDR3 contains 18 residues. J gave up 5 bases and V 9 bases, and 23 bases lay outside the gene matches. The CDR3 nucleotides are TGTGCCAGTCCCCCGGAGCTTGAAGGAGCAGGGGGCCAGACTGAAGCTTTCTTT. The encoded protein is CASPPELEGAGGQTEAFF.

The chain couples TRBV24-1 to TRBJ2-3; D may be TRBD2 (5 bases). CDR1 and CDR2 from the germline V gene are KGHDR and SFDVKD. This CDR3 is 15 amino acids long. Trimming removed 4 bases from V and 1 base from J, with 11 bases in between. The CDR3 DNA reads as TGTGCCACCAGTGACACCGACGGGGGCACAGATACGCAGTATTTT. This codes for CATSDTDGGTDTQYF.

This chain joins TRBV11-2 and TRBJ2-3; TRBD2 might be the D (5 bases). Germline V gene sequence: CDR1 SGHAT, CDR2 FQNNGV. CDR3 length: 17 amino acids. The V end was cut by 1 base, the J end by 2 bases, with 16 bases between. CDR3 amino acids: CASSLGLAPLFTDTQYF. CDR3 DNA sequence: TGTGCCAGCAGCTTAGGGCTAGCTCCTCTGTTCACAGATACGCAGTATTTT.

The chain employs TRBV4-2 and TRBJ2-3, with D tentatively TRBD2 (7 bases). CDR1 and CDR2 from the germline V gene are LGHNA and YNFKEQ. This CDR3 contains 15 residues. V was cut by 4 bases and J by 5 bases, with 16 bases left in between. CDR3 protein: CASSLERGGIDTQYF. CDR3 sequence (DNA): TGTGCCAGCAGCCTGGAGAGGGGGGGGATAGATACGCAGTATTTT.

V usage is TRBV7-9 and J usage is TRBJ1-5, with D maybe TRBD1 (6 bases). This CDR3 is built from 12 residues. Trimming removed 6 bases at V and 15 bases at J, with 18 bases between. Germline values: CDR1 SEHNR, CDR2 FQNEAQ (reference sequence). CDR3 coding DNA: TGTGCCAGCAGGGGAGAGGGGGGCGCGATGCATTTT. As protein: CASRGEGGAMHF.